This T cell receptor beta chain came from a study of blood T cells in healthy people across ages. The study's findings and limits: The donors' CMV status was not determined, possibly confounding changes in expanded clonotypes.

It was with a sample-barcoded 5' primer and a J-beta primer mix that a second PCR of roughly 7 to 12 cycles was run. TCRdb reprocessed the 5' RACE reads with MiXCR, giving one entry per CDR3 protein. The sample has 730,000 or so distinct CDR3 sequences, roughly 43% seen once. This CDR3 has 15 residues. V lost 0 bases and J lost 4; bases outside the gene matches: 4. Germline lookup yields CDR1 SGDLS and CDR2 YYNGEE. To note about this clonotype: Antigen specificity is unknown.

What was sequenced was blood. This TCR came from a man older than 75 in good health. V is TRBV9 and J is TRBJ2-3; 8 bases are a match to TRBD2. The CDR3 loop reads CASSVVGRGADTQYF. The CDR3 DNA reads as TGTGCCAGCAGCGTAGTCGGGAGGGGGGCAGATACGCAGTATTTT.